This T cell receptor beta chain is drawn from a study of cytomegalovirus exposure and HLA in healthy donors. General study findings and limits: Among TCR sequences, most were rare, though some public TCRs appeared in many donors.

TCRdb keeps only in-frame clones here, not all; method: immunoSEQ multiplex PCR. The data hold around 350,000 clones, with 86% observed a single time. Worth noting for this clone: Its antigen is as yet unknown.

Germline CDR1 is SNHLY and CDR2 is FYNNEI. The CDR3 has 11 residues. Trimming took 7 bases from V and 10 from J, leaving 11 bases between them. The donors were members of the validation cohort, which comprised approximately 120 subjects and was separate from the first cohort of 666 subjects. The receptor comes from a woman under 30 in good health and CMV-seronegative. Sequencing was done on a sample of PBMCs. This rearrangement joins TRBV2 to TRBJ2-1; TRBD2 might be the D (6 bases). DNA of the CDR3: TGTGCCAGCATAGGCGGGAAGGAGCAGTTCTTC. Translating it yields CASIGGKEQFF. Complete variable domain (other parts from reference TRBV2 and TRBJ2-1): EPEVTQTPSHQVTQMGQEVILRCVPISNHLYFYWYRQILGQKVEFLVSFYNNEISEKSEIFDDQFSVERPDGSNFTLKIRSTKLEDSAMYFCASIGGKEQFFGPGTRLTVL.